The 21 T cell receptor beta chains listed next were all sequenced from one sample in a study of cytomegalovirus exposure and HLA in healthy donors. Assay: immunoSEQ multiplex PCR; the TCRdb copy retains only in-frame clones and omits some. This table has tens of thousands of clones, more than 70% appearing once. The source material was PBMCs. The receptors come from a woman aged 18 to 35 in good health and CMV-seronegative.

The chain employs TRBV7-2 and TRBJ2-4; the D gene is possibly TRBD2 (6 bases). CDR3 length: 14 residues. Germline V gene sequence: CDR1 SGHTA, CDR2 FQGNSA. V lost 1 base, J lost 7 bases, and 11 bases lay in between. CDR3 sequence reads: CASSLGLGYNIQYF. Here the CDR3 DNA reads TGTGCCAGCAGCTTAGGACTAGGGTATAACATTCAGTACTTC.

The V and J genes are TRBV6-5 and TRBJ1-2, with a possible D match to TRBD1 (6 bases). V gave up 0 bases and J gave up 8 bases, with 13 bases separating them. The CDR3 totals 14 residues. Germline V gene lookup returns CDR1 MNHEY and CDR2 SVGAGI. CDR3 DNA: TGTGCCAGCAGTTACTCGAGGGCAGGGGAAGGCTACACCTTC. Protein sequence: CASSYSRAGEGYTF.

This clone turned up a few times. The V gene is TRBV27, the J gene TRBJ1-2; TRBD1 is a possible D gene (5 bases). The germline CDR1 and CDR2 sequences are MNHEY and SMNVEV (reference sequence). Between the trimmed V and J ends, which lost 11 bases and 5 bases, there was a span of 12 bases. The CDR3 sequence is 11 residues long. The CDR3 loop reads CASEGPYGYTF. CDR3 nucleotide sequence: TGTGCCTCGGAGGGGCCATATGGCTACACCTTC.

The rearrangement uses TRBV27 and TRBJ2-7; the match to TRBD1 covers 10 bases. With V trimmed by 6 bases and J by 0 bases, 2 bases remained unmatched. The CDR3 extends over 14 amino acids. Per germline, CDR1 MNHEY and CDR2 SMNVEV (reference sequence). The CDR3 DNA sequence: TGTGCCAGCAGACGGGACAGGGGCTCCTACGAGCAGTACTTC. This codes for CASRRDRGSYEQYF.

The chain links TRBV4-1 to TRBJ2-5; 11 bases are a match to TRBD1. CDR1 is MGHRA, CDR2 YSYEKL, per germline. The V segment lost 3 bases and the J segment 5 bases; nucleotides outside the gene matches: 5. This CDR3 contains 15 residues. The CDR3 loop is CASSHWTGGVETQYF. The CDR3 nucleotides are TGCGCCAGCAGCCATTGGACAGGGGGCGTGGAGACCCAGTACTTC.

The rearrangement uses TRBV5-1 and TRBJ1-1; no clear D gene. CDR1 and CDR2 (germline): SGHRS, YFSETQ. The CDR3 has 14 residues. V was trimmed by 4 bases and J by 1 base, leaving 11 bases between them. CDR3 nucleotide sequence: TGCGCCAGCAGCCCGGACGGGAAGAACACTGAAGCTTTCTTT. Translated: CASSPDGKNTEAFF.

V usage is TRBV2 and J usage is TRBJ2-1, with D perhaps TRBD2 (5 bases). The CDR3 has 13 residues. Per germline, CDR1 SNHLY and CDR2 FYNNEI. Trimming left V 6 bases short and J 5 bases short, with 11 bases between. The CDR3 is CASRPDYHNEQFF. The CDR3 DNA is TGTGCCAGCAGGCCCGACTACCACAATGAGCAGTTCTTC.

The chain combines TRBV4-2 with TRBJ2-7; 7 bases fit TRBD2. CDR3 size: 17 residues. CDR1 and CDR2 from the germline V gene are LGHNA and YNFKEQ. Trimming at V came to 0 bases and at J to 5 bases, leaving 13 bases not matched to a gene. The CDR3: CASSQDLLGGGWDEQYF. DNA of the CDR3: TGTGCCAGCAGCCAAGATCTTCTGGGGGGGGGATGGGACGAGCAGTACTTC.

The V call is TRBV4-1, the J call TRBJ1-4, with 8 nucleotides matching TRBD1. The CDR3 runs 14 residues. V was pared by 6 bases and J by 8 bases, with 8 bases of the junction left unmatched. Germline loops: CDR1 MGHRA, CDR2 YSYEKL. CDR3 loop: CASRGTGLGEKLFF. For the CDR3, the DNA is TGCGCCAGCAGAGGGACAGGCTTAGGGGAAAAACTGTTTTTT.

This clone was recorded once. The chain combines TRBV7-2 with TRBJ2-3; possible D gene TRBD1, 5 bases. V was cut by 0 bases and J by 1 base, with 5 bases left in between. This CDR3 contains 14 residues. Per germline, CDR1 SGHTA and CDR2 FQGNSA. The CDR3 is CASSLARGTDTQYF. CDR3 sequence (DNA): TGTGCCAGCAGCTTAGCCAGGGGCACAGATACGCAGTATTTT. Filled out from reference TRBV7-2 and TRBJ2-3, the complete variable domain reads GAGVSQSPSNKVTEKGKDVELRCDPISGHTALYWYRQSLGQGLEFLIYFQGNSAPDKSGLPSDRFSAERTGGSVSTLTIQRTQQEDSAVYLCASSLARGTDTQYFGPGTRLTVL.

Only one count was recorded for this clone. The rearrangement links TRBV28 to TRBJ1-1, with D tentatively TRBD1 (5 bases). Trimming cost V 3 bases and J 5 bases, with 10 bases left between them. CDR1 is MDHEN and CDR2 is SYDVKM in the germline V gene. This CDR3 has 13 residues. CDR3 residues: CASSFRTTTEAFF. CDR3 in DNA: TGTGCCAGCAGTTTTCGGACAACGACTGAAGCTTTCTTT.

The chain employs TRBV28 and TRBJ1-2, with D tentatively TRBD1 (6 bases). This CDR3 spans 12 amino acids. V was trimmed by 3 bases and J by 5 bases, leaving 7 bases between them. CDR1 and CDR2 from the germline V gene are MDHEN and SYDVKM. Here the CDR3 reads CASSFRGYGYTF. In DNA, the CDR3 is TGTGCCAGCAGTTTCAGGGGTTATGGCTACACCTTC.

The gene calls are TRBV19 and TRBJ1-2; no reliable D call. V lost 1 base and J lost 4, with 4 bases in between. In germline, CDR1 is LNHDA, CDR2 SQIVND (reference sequence). CDR3 length: 12 residues. The CDR3 loop is CASSIVGYGYTF. In DNA form, the CDR3 reads TGTGCCAGTAGTATAGTCGGCTATGGCTACACCTTC. Based on the CDR3 plus reference TRBV19 and TRBJ1-2, the full variable domain is DGGITQSPKYLFRKEGQNVTLSCEQNLNHDAMYWYRQDPGQGLRLIYYSQIVNDFQKGDIAEGYSVSREKKESFPLTVTSAQKNPTAFYLCASSIVGYGYTFGSGTRLTVV.

The chain has TRBV5-1 and TRBJ2-1; no clear D. V was trimmed by 0 bases and J by 5 bases, leaving 6 bases between them. Germline V gene data show CDR1 as SGHRS and CDR2 as YFSETQ. This CDR3 region has 13 residues. The CDR3 nucleotides read TGCGCCAGCAGCTTGGCCTCTAACAATGAGCAGTTCTTC. This sequence encodes CASSLASNNEQFF. Full variable domain (outside the CDR3, taken from reference TRBV5-1 and TRBJ2-1): KAGVTQTPRYLIKTRGQQVTLSCSPISGHRSVSWYQQTPGQGLQFLFEYFSETQRNKGNFPGRFSGRQFSNSRSEMNVSTLELGDSALYLCASSLASNNEQFFGPGTRLTVL.

The genes are TRBV6-5 and TRBJ1-1; no reliable D call. The V gene's germline CDR1 is MNHEY and CDR2 SVGAGI. Trimming stripped 8 bases from V and 1 base from J, with 5 bases between. This CDR3 comprises 11 residues. The CDR3 nucleotides read TGTGCCAGCGGCCGGAACACTGAAGCTTTCTTT. This translates into CASGRNTEAFF.

The genes are TRBV9 and TRBJ2-5; 13 bases are shared with TRBD2. V gave up 2 bases and J gave up 0 bases; unmatched junction bases: 4. Germline CDR1 and CDR2: SGDLS and YYNGEE. The CDR3 has 17 amino acids. The CDR3 DNA follows: TGTGCCAGCAGCGTCGAGACTAGCGGGGGGTACCAAGAGACCCAGTACTTC. Translated, it gives CASSVETSGGYQETQYF.

Only one count was recorded for this clone. J is TRBJ2-1 and V is TRBV11-2; perhaps TRBD1 as D (6 bases). This CDR3 is built from 16 residues. V lost 4 bases and J 4 bases, leaving 17 bases between the germline ends. Germline CDR1 SGHAT, CDR2 FQNNGV. The CDR3 here is CASSWLQGLIYNEQFF. CDR3 nucleotide sequence: TGTGCCAGCAGCTGGCTACAGGGCCTTATTTACAATGAGCAGTTCTTC.

This clone has only one observation. The chain recombines TRBV5-1 with TRBJ1-1; 9 nucleotides line up with TRBD1. The CDR3 runs 15 residues. Germline V gives CDR1 SGHRS, CDR2 YFSETQ. The V gene end was trimmed by 4 bases and the J gene end by 6 bases; junction bases not matched to a gene: 10. CDR3 region: CASSGEGQGGAEAFF. Written as DNA, the CDR3 is TGCGCCAGCAGCGGGGAGGGACAGGGAGGAGCTGAAGCTTTCTTT.

The chain's CDR3 is CASSLRTGGYGYTF. CDR3 in DNA: TGTGCCAGCAGTTTACGGACAGGGGGCTATGGCTACACCTTC. The V and J genes are TRBV6-5 and TRBJ1-2, with 10 bases matching TRBD1. The CDR3 consists of 14 residues. V lost 4 bases to trimming and J lost 4 bases; unmatched junction nucleotides: 3. Germline-derived CDR1 and CDR2 are MNHEY and SVGAGI.

J is TRBJ2-1 and V is TRBV4-1; 8 bases are a match to TRBD1. The ends lost 1 base at V and 6 bases at J; junction bases unmatched: 2. This CDR3 region has 14 residues. The germline gives CDR1 MGHRA, CDR2 YSYEKL. The CDR3 reads CASSQAQGGNEQFF. In DNA, the CDR3 is TGCGCCAGCAGCCAAGCACAGGGGGGCAATGAGCAGTTCTTC.

This chain links TRBV7-2 with TRBJ2-5, with D possibly being TRBD1 (5 bases). Germline-derived CDR1 and CDR2 are SGHTA and FQGNSA. The CDR3 has 12 amino acids. The V gene lost 6 bases and the J gene lost 5 bases, with 10 bases spanning the gap. The CDR3 coding sequence is TGTGCCAGCAGTTCTCAGGGCGAGACCCAGTACTTC. Residues: CASSSQGETQYF.